One T cell receptor beta chain is described in this entry. What it binds is not known. This entry comes from a study of T cells in localized non-small cell lung cancer. The method was immunoSEQ multiplex PCR; TCRdb's version includes in-frame clones alone and lacks a portion of them. The sample lists 20,000 to 25,000 clones; roughly 90% were seen once. The V segment lost 4 bases and the J segment 0 bases; nucleotides outside the gene matches: 6. Germline assignment: CDR1 SGHRS and CDR2 YFSETQ. CDR3 length: 15 amino acids. Study conclusions and caveats: The tumor had only one region sequenced, so heterogeneity remains possible. Blood T cell density predicted longer survival; adjacent-lung clonality, shorter. Adjacent uninvolved lung had the highest clonality, suggesting focused antigen responses. Out of the top 100 tumor clones, a median approximately 61 were seen in adjacent lung.

This chain links TRBV5-1 with TRBJ1-1, with 7 bases matching TRBD1. Specimen: peripheral blood, collected before any cancer treatment. The source of this sequence is a man between 40 and 69 years old with stage III squamous cell lung carcinoma. The chain's CDR3 is CASSPGGAMNTEAFF. DNA of the CDR3: TGCGCCAGCAGCCCAGGGGGGGCGATGAACACTGAAGCTTTCTTT.